What follows are 26 T cell receptor beta chains derived from one specimen sequenced in a study of shared clonotypes between healthy human individuals. Naive CD8 populations comprised CD45RO-negative cells positively selected for CCR7, excluding terminally differentiated effector memory CD45RA+ cells. Method: immunoSEQ multiplex PCR; TCRdb's copy keeps in-frame clones and lacks some. The sample yields 2 million or so clones, about 95% seen once. Sequenced input: naive CD8+ T cells sorted from blood. Receptor source: a man between 18 and 35 years old in good health.

The CDR3 bases are TGTGCCAGCAGCTCTAGCCCTGTGGAGGGCCGGTATGGCTACACCTTC. Translating gives CASSSSPVEGRYGYTF. This chain connects TRBV9 to TRBJ1-2, with D uncertain. CDR3 size: 16 residues. The germline V gene encodes CDR1 SGDLS and CDR2 YYNGEE. The V end was cut by 4 bases, the J end by 5 bases, with 21 bases between.

The rearrangement links TRBV6-5 to TRBJ1-2, with 7 bases aligning to TRBD1. From germline, CDR1 is MNHEY and CDR2 SVGAGI. J was trimmed by 4 bases and V by 7 bases; bases with no gene match: 9. The CDR3 extends over 14 amino acids. CDR3 sequence: CASTYRQGVYGYTF. DNA for the CDR3: TGTGCCAGCACCTACCGACAGGGTGTCTATGGCTACACCTTC.

This clone was detected once. CDR3 DNA sequence: TGTGCCAGCAGCACTAGTACCACCCTCCCGAGAGGTTACAATGAGCAGTTCTTC. Protein: CASSTSTTLPRGYNEQFF. The V gene is TRBV9, the J gene TRBJ2-1, with a tentative D call TRBD2 (5 bases). The CDR3 runs to 18 residues. The V gene lost 4 bases and the J gene lost 4 bases, with 24 bases spanning the gap. Germline-derived CDR1 and CDR2 are SGDLS and YYNGEE. The full variable domain, with the rest looked up from reference TRBV9 and TRBJ2-1, is DSGVTQTPKHLITATGQRVTLRCSPRSGDLSVYWYQQSLDQGLQFLIQYYNGEERAKGNILERFSAQQFPDLHSELNLSSLELGDSALYFCASSTSTTLPRGYNEQFFGPGTRLTVL.

The chain is built from TRBV30 and TRBJ1-2; D not resolved. Germline V gives CDR1 GTSNPN, CDR2 SVGIG (reference sequence). There are 13 residues in the CDR3. V lost 0 bases, J lost 6 bases, and 11 bases lay in between. The CDR3, as DNA: TGTGCCTGGAGTGTACTGGAAGTGAATGGCTACACCTTC. Its protein product is CAWSVLEVNGYTF.

This sequence joins TRBV19 and TRBJ2-3; 9 nucleotides align to TRBD2. The germline V gene encodes CDR1 LNHDA and CDR2 SQIVND (reference sequence). After removal of 5 bases from V and 0 bases from J, the junction contained 9 bases not matched to a gene. The CDR3 consists of 17 residues. This CDR3 is CASSPSGREGSTDTQYF. The CDR3 bases are TGTGCCAGTAGTCCCTCGGGGCGGGAGGGCAGCACAGATACGCAGTATTTT.

The chain joins TRBV11-3 to TRBJ2-7, with D unclear. The CDR3 runs 12 residues. With 2 bases removed from V and 5 bases from J, the gap between germline ends came to 7 bases. CDR1 and CDR2 (germline): SGHNT, YENEEA. The CDR3: CASSLNQHEQYF. CDR3 DNA sequence: TGTGCCAGCAGCTTAAATCAGCACGAGCAGTACTTC.

J is TRBJ1-2 and V is TRBV29-1; 12 bases are shared with TRBD1. This CDR3 has 16 residues. The ends lost 7 bases at V and 5 bases at J; junction bases unmatched: 14. The germline V gene has CDR1 SQVTM and CDR2 ANQGSEA. This CDR3 reads CSAGEGQGALGYGYTF. The CDR3 bases are TGCAGCGCGGGCGAGGGACAGGGGGCCCTCGGGTATGGCTACACCTTC.

The rearrangement links TRBV29-1 to TRBJ2-2; 8 bases are a match to TRBD1. The CDR3 runs 16 residues. The germline V gene encodes CDR1 SQVTM and CDR2 ANQGSEA. Losses at the gene ends were 0 bases for V and 1 base for J; bases not matched to a gene: 4. Written as DNA, the CDR3 is TGCAGCGTTGAAGACGACAGGGGCTGGAACACCGGGGAGCTGTTTTTT. Amino acid sequence: CSVEDDRGWNTGELFF.

The V call is TRBV6-1, the J call TRBJ1-6; TRBD1 is a possible D gene (6 bases). Germline CDR1 reads MNHNS; CDR2 reads SASEGT. Trimming shortened V by 2 bases and J by 14 bases, and 22 bases separated the two germline ends. CDR3 length: 16 amino acids. This chain's CDR3 is CASSELAGDLLGTLHF. CDR3 in DNA: TGTGCCAGCAGTGAACTGGCAGGGGACCTCTTGGGGACCCTCCACTTT.

Details on this clone: The same CDR3 arises from other DNA sequences in this sample as well. Written as DNA, the CDR3 is TGCGCCAGCAGCCCTCTCAGGAGCTCCTACGAGCAGTACTTC. The encoded protein is CASSPLRSSYEQYF. J is TRBJ2-7 and V is TRBV4-1; D not certain. CDR3 size: 14 residues. V lost 4 bases and J 0 bases, leaving 10 bases between the germline ends. Germline V gene data show CDR1 as MGHRA and CDR2 as YSYEKL.

The gene calls are TRBV28 and TRBJ2-7, with D possibly called TRBD1 or TRBD2 (5 bases each). V shed 3 bases and J shed 0 bases, with 9 bases lying between them. This CDR3 contains 14 residues. Looked up from germline, CDR1 is MDHEN and CDR2 is SYDVKM. The CDR3 sequence: CASSFGTLSYEQYF. The DNA for the CDR3 is TGTGCCAGCAGTTTTGGGACCCTCTCCTACGAGCAGTACTTC.

CDR3: CASDGTLSTDTQYF. The DNA of the CDR3 is TGTGCCAGCGACGGGACACTTAGCACAGATACGCAGTATTTT. J is TRBJ2-3 and V is TRBV28; TRBD1 is a possible D gene (6 bases). Trimming stripped 8 bases from V and 0 bases from J, with 12 bases between. The germline V gene encodes CDR1 MDHEN and CDR2 SYDVKM. This CDR3 is 14 amino acids long.

The gene calls are TRBV5-1 and TRBJ2-1; D is undetermined. The CDR3 loop spans 13 amino acids. Looked up from germline, CDR1 is SGHRS and CDR2 is YFSETQ. The ends were cut back, 0 bases at V and 8 bases at J, with 9 bases in the middle. CDR3 DNA sequence: TGCGCCAGCAGCTTGGGACTCCTCCATGAGCAGTTCTTC. The encoded protein is CASSLGLLHEQFF.

This sequence joins TRBV28 and TRBJ2-1; D may match TRBD1 or TRBD2 (5 bases each). CDR1 MDHEN and CDR2 SYDVKM come from the germline V gene. The CDR3 length is 17 residues. The V gene lost 4 bases and the J gene lost 3 bases, with 19 bases spanning the gap. CDR3 sequence: CASSSPKDQGRYNEQFF. Written as DNA, the CDR3 is TGTGCCAGCAGTTCTCCCAAGGACCAGGGACGCTACAATGAGCAGTTCTTC.

The CDR3 nucleotides read TGTGCCAGCAGTTGGGCAGGGGGGGCTGAAGCTTTCTTT. Translating gives CASSWAGGAEAFF. The chain couples TRBV6-6 to TRBJ1-1; 7 bases match TRBD1. V was pared by 4 bases and J by 6 bases, with 5 bases of the junction left unmatched. Germline values: CDR1 MNHNY, CDR2 SVGAGI (reference sequence). The length of the CDR3 is 13 residues.

The chain is built from TRBV4-1 and TRBJ2-7; 10 nucleotides align to TRBD1. The CDR3 is 17 amino acids. The ends lost 3 bases at V and 0 bases at J; junction bases unmatched: 8. From germline, CDR1 is MGHRA and CDR2 YSYEKL. The CDR3 region has the DNA TGCGCCAGCAGCCAGAAAACCGGGACAGGGGTCTCCTACGAGCAGTACTTC. Translation: CASSQKTGTGVSYEQYF.

The table lists this clone with a count of one. The same CDR3 is also encoded by other DNA sequences in this sample. The J gene is TRBJ2-6, the V gene TRBV2, with D perhaps assigned TRBD1 or TRBD2 (5 bases each). This CDR3 region has 16 residues. With 3 bases removed from V and 0 bases from J, the gap between germline ends came to 9 bases. Germline lookup yields CDR1 SNHLY and CDR2 FYNNEI. CDR3 coding DNA: TGTGCCAGCAGTGACCCAGGGACCTCTGGGGCCAACGTCCTGACTTTC. Protein: CASSDPGTSGANVLTF.

This clone was seen once. The CDR3 sequence is CASSLRGDRVGQPQHF. DNA for the CDR3: TGTGCCAGCAGTTTAAGAGGGGACAGGGTAGGCCAGCCCCAGCATTTT. V is TRBV28 and J is TRBJ1-5; 9 nucleotides align to TRBD1. The ends lost 2 bases at V and 7 bases at J; junction bases unmatched: 9. Germline V gene sequence: CDR1 MDHEN, CDR2 SYDVKM. This CDR3 has 16 amino acids.

CDR3 bases: TGTGCCAGCAGCTTAGATGGCCTACTGCGGGACAGCCCCGCAGATACGCAGTATTTT. Protein sequence: CASSLDGLLRDSPADTQYF. V and J are TRBV11-2 and TRBJ2-3; maybe TRBD1 (7 bases). Germline lookup yields CDR1 SGHAT and CDR2 FQNNGV. The CDR3 covers 19 residues. Trimming pared 0 bases from V and 4 bases from J, leaving 23 bases between.

The V call is TRBV5-1, the J call TRBJ2-7; D may be TRBD2 (5 bases). Germline V gene lookup returns CDR1 SGHRS and CDR2 YFSETQ. CDR3 length: 14 amino acids. V was cut by 3 bases and J by 3 bases, with 13 bases left in between. This chain's CDR3 is CASSWASGLYEQYF. In DNA, the CDR3 is TGCGCCAGCAGCTGGGCCAGCGGCCTCTACGAGCAGTACTTC.

The DNA for the CDR3 is TGCAGCGTTGTGTTGGCAGGGGGTAACTATGGCTACACCTTC. It specifies CSVVLAGGNYGYTF. The genes are TRBV29-1 and TRBJ1-2; 7 positions agree with TRBD1. Germline CDR1 reads SQVTM; CDR2 reads ANQGSEA. The CDR3 extends over 14 amino acids. V lost 4 bases, J lost 1 base, and 6 bases stayed unmatched.

The chain links TRBV7-9 to TRBJ2-3, with no clear D. The V end was cut by 6 bases, the J end by 2 bases, with 9 bases between. Germline V gene lookup returns CDR1 SEHNR and CDR2 FQNEAQ (reference sequence). CDR3 length equals 13 residues. The CDR3 nucleotides are TGTGCCAGCAGTCCAGAAATCACAGATACGCAGTATTTT. Residues: CASSPEITDTQYF.

The V gene is TRBV29-1, the J gene TRBJ1-2; the D gene is possibly TRBD1 (5 bases). The germline V gene has CDR1 SQVTM and CDR2 ANQGSEA. The CDR3 runs to 11 residues. Deletions cut 5 bases from V and 4 bases from J, with 8 bases between. CDR3 protein: CSVSGTYGYTF. In nucleotides, the CDR3 is TGCAGCGTTTCAGGGACCTATGGCTACACCTTC.

V and J are TRBV13 and TRBJ2-5; 8 bases agree with TRBD2. The germline V gene encodes CDR1 PRHDT and CDR2 FYEKMQ (reference sequence). V was pared by 5 bases and J by 1 base, with 3 bases of the junction left unmatched. The length of the CDR3 is 14 residues. CDR3 DNA: TGTGCCAGCAGCCCCGGGACTAGCCAAGAGACCCAGTACTTC. Translating gives CASSPGTSQETQYF.

This clone was detected once. The same CDR3 is also encoded by other DNA sequences in this sample. This chain joins TRBV13 and TRBJ2-7, with 11 positions matching TRBD2. The germline V gene has CDR1 PRHDT and CDR2 FYEKMQ (reference sequence). The junction had 0 bases not matched to a gene; V was cut back by 5 bases and J by 6 bases. The CDR3 covers 12 residues. The CDR3: CASSTSGGEQYF. CDR3 nucleotides: TGTGCCAGCAGCACTAGCGGGGGCGAGCAGTACTTC.

Worth noting for this clone: Additional DNA sequences in this sample encode the identical CDR3. The chain has TRBV10-2 and TRBJ2-3; a weak D match, TRBD2 (5 bases). V was trimmed by 2 bases and J by 4 bases, leaving 10 bases between them. The CDR3 totals 14 residues. The germline CDR1 and CDR2 sequences are WSHSY and SAAADI. The CDR3 DNA sequence: TGCGCCAGCAGTGAGGTGGGCGGGCCAGATACGCAGTATTTT. This encodes CASSEVGGPDTQYF.